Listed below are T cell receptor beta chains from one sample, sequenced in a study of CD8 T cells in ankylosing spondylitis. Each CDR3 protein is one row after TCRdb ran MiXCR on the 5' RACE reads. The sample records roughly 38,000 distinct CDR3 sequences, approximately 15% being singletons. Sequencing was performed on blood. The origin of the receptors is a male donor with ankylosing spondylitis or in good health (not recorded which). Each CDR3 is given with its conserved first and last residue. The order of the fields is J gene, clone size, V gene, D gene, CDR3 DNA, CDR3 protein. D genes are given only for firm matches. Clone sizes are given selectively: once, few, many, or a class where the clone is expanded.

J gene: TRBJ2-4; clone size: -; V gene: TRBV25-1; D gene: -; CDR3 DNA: TGTGCCAGCAGTGGCCGGGACGGCGATCCCAAAAACATTCAGTACTTC; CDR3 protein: CASSGRDGDPKNIQYF
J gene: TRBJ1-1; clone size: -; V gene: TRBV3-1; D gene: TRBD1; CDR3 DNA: TGTGCCAGCAGCCCAGGGGGGAACACTGAAGCTTTCTTT; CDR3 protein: CASSPGGNTEAFF
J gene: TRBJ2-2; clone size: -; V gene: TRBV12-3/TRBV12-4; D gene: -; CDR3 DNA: TGTGCCAGCAGTTTGAGAGCAAACACCGGGGAGCTGTTTTTT; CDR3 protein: CASSLRANTGELFF
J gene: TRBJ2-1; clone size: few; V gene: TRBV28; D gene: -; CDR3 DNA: TGTGCCAGCAGTTTCGGTCCAGGACGAACCGAGCAGTTCTTC; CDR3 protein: CASSFGPGRTEQFF
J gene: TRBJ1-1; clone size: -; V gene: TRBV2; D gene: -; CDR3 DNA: TGTGCCAGCTTTCTCAGGGGTACGAACACTGAAGCTTTCTTT; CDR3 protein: CASFLRGTNTEAFF
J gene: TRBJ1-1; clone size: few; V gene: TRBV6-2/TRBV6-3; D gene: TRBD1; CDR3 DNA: TGTGCCAGCAGTGCCAAGACAGGGTGGAACACTGAAGCTTTCTTT; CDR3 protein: CASSAKTGWNTEAFF
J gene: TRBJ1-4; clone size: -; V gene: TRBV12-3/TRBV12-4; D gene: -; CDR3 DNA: TGTGCCAGCAGTTTCCCCCAGGGTAAACTGTTTTTT; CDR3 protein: CASSFPQGKLFF
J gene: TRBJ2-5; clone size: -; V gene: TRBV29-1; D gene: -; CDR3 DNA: TGCAGCGTACGTCCCCAAGAGACCCAGTACTTC; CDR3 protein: CSVRPQETQYF
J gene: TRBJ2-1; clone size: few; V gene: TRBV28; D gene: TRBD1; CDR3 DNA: TGTGCCAGCAGTTGGACAGGCCCTTCCTACAATGAGCAGTTCTTC; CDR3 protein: CASSWTGPSYNEQFF
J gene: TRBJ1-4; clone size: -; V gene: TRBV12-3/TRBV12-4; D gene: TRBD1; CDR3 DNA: TGTGCCAGCAGTTCACAGGGGCAGGTTAATGAAAAACTGTTTTTT; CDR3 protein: CASSSQGQVNEKLFF
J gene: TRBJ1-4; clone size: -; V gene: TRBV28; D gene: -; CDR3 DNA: TGTGCCAGCAGAGGGCAGGGTAATGAAAAACTGTTTTTT; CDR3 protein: CASRGQGNEKLFF
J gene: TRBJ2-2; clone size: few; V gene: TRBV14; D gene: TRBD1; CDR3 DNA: TGTGCCAGCAGCCAAGGGACAGGGTCCACCGGGGAGCTGTTTTTT; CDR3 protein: CASSQGTGSTGELFF
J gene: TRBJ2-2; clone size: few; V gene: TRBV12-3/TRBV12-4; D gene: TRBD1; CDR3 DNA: TGTGCCAGCAGTTGGACAGGGACGAACACCGGGGAGCTGTTTTTT; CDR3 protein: CASSWTGTNTGELFF
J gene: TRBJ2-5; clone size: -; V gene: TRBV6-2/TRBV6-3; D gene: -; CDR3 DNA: TGTGCCAGCACCTACCGGAGGGGCGGGGAGACCCAGTACTTC; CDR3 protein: CASTYRRGGETQYF
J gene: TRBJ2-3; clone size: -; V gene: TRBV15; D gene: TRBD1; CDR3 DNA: TGTGCCACCAGCAAGGACAGGGTTAGCACAGATACGCAGTATTTT; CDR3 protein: CATSKDRVSTDTQYF
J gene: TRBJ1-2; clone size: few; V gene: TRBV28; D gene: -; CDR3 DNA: TGTGCCAGCAGTTTATTTACTTTGAGCAGGGTCAACTATGGCTACACCTTC; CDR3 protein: CASSLFTLSRVNYGYTF
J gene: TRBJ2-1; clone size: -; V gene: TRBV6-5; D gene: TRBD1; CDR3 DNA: TGTGCCAGCAGCCGGACAGGGGATGAGCAGTTCTTC; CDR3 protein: CASSRTGDEQFF
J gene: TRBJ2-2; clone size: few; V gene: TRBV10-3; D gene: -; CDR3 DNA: TGTGCCATCAAGGATCCGGGAGTAGGGACCGGGGAGCTGTTTTTT; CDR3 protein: CAIKDPGVGTGELFF
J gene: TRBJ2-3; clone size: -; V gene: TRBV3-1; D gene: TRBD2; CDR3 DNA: TGTGCCAGCAGCTTGACTAGCTTGGATACGCAGTATTTT; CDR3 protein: CASSLTSLDTQYF
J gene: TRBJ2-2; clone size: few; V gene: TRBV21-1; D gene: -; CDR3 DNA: TGTGCCAGCAGCAAAGGTGGAGCCCCCGGGACCGGGGAGCTGTTTTTT; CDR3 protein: CASSKGGAPGTGELFF